Below are 19 T cell receptor beta chains sequenced from a single sample in a study of blood T cell repertoires in COVID-19. TCRdb keeps only in-frame clones here, not all; method: immunoSEQ multiplex PCR. The data show about 310,000 clones, around 90% seen once. The sequencing sample was made of peripheral blood. These TCRs come from a woman in her twenties or thirties with COVID-19, enrolled during active disease.

V usage is TRBV29-1 and J usage is TRBJ1-2; 10 bases match TRBD1. The CDR3 length is 13 residues. CDR1 SQVTM and CDR2 ANQGSEA come from the germline V gene. Germline trimming cut 5 bases from V and 6 bases from J; bases unmatched to any gene: 6. The CDR3 DNA is TGCAGCGTTTGGACAGGGGGTAGGAATGGCTACACCTTC. It codes for CSVWTGGRNGYTF.

The J gene is TRBJ2-7, the V gene TRBV5-6, with TRBD2 as a possible D gene (5 bases). V gave up 0 bases and J gave up 3 bases, with 13 bases separating them. The V gene's germline CDR1 is SGHDT and CDR2 YYEEEE. This CDR3 has 15 residues. The CDR3 region is CASSLVRGSGYEQYF. The CDR3 DNA is TGTGCCAGCAGCTTGGTTCGGGGAAGTGGCTACGAGCAGTACTTC.

This clone was detected only once. This rearrangement joins TRBV5-8 to TRBJ2-6, with a tentative D call TRBD2 (5 bases). CDR1 and CDR2 (germline): SGHTS, YDEGEE. CDR3 length: 14 residues. V lost 3 bases and J lost 2, with 6 bases in between. CDR3 sequence reads: CASSWRTGANVLTF. CDR3 bases: TGTGCCAGCAGCTGGAGGACTGGGGCCAACGTCCTGACTTTC.

The rearrangement links TRBV5-1 to TRBJ1-5; no definite D call. The V gene's germline CDR1 is SGHRS and CDR2 YFSETQ. This CDR3 comprises 15 residues. V lost 4 bases to trimming and J lost 3 bases, with 14 bases between them. In nucleotides, the CDR3 is TGCGCCAGCAGCGAATCACCGGGTTCCAATCAGCCCCAGCATTTT. It specifies CASSESPGSNQPQHF.

The chain links TRBV30 to TRBJ1-1, with 9 bases that match TRBD1. V shed 6 bases, J shed 5 bases, and the junction held 7 bases outside the gene matches. The V gene's germline CDR1 is GTSNPN and CDR2 SVGIG (reference sequence). The CDR3 runs to 13 residues. CDR3 nucleotide sequence: TGTGCCTGTCACAGGGGGCGAGGGACTGAAGCTTTCTTT. It yields the protein CACHRGRGTEAFF.

The J gene is TRBJ1-2, the V gene TRBV6-5, with a possible D match to TRBD1 (5 bases). This CDR3 is built from 14 residues. Germline V lookup: CDR1 MNHEY, CDR2 SVGAGI. Deletions cut 4 bases from V and 6 bases from J, with 15 bases between. The CDR3 coding sequence is TGTGCCAGCAGTTTGGACCTGACAGAGAATGGCTACACCTTC. Its translation: CASSLDLTENGYTF.

The chain carries TRBV3-1 (or the pseudogene TRBV3-2) and TRBJ2-2; 9 bases fit TRBD2. Germline assignment: CDR1 LGHDT and CDR2 YNNKEL (reference sequence). Losses at the gene ends were 3 bases for V and 5 bases for J; bases not matched to a gene: 10. This CDR3 spans 17 amino acids. The DNA for the CDR3 is TGTGCCAGCAGCCAGGTGCTAGCGGGATCCAGTACCGGGGAGCTGTTTTTT. Protein sequence: CASSQVLAGSSTGELFF.

The chain carries TRBV5-6 and TRBJ2-3; 7 positions match TRBD2. Trimming removed 0 bases from V and 8 bases from J; junction bases left unmatched: 12. The CDR3 is 16 residues long. The germline V gene has CDR1 SGHDT and CDR2 YYEEEE. In DNA form, the CDR3 reads TGTGCCAGCAGCTTGGGGCCTAGCGGCGCCAGCGCTACGCAGTATTTT. This codes for CASSLGPSGASATQYF.

This clone has more than one count but fewer than ten. J is TRBJ2-7 and V is TRBV27, with a tentative D call TRBD2 (6 bases). The CDR3 length is 14 residues. The germline V gene has CDR1 MNHEY and CDR2 SMNVEV (reference sequence). Trimming removed 6 bases at V and 6 bases at J, with 18 bases between. CDR3 nucleotides: TGTGCCAGCAGATCTGGGCTAGCGTTGGGCGAGCAGTACTTC. Its protein product is CASRSGLALGEQYF.

The chain recombines TRBV29-1 with TRBJ1-1; no definite D call. CDR3 length: 12 residues. Germline assignment: CDR1 SQVTM and CDR2 ANQGSEA. With 8 bases removed from V and 3 bases from J, the gap between germline ends came to 13 bases. The CDR3: CSTGERYTEAFF. The CDR3 DNA sequence: TGCAGCACCGGGGAGAGATACACTGAAGCTTTCTTT.

V is TRBV19 and J is TRBJ2-1; 9 nucleotides agree with TRBD1. Per germline, CDR1 LNHDA and CDR2 SQIVND (reference sequence). This CDR3 region has 15 residues. V lost 6 bases, J lost 2 bases, and 5 bases stayed unmatched. DNA for the CDR3: TGTGCCAGTAGCCCAACAGGGGGCACCTACAATGAGCAGTTCTTC. The encoded protein is CASSPTGGTYNEQFF. The full variable domain, with the rest looked up from reference TRBV19 and TRBJ2-1, is DGGITQSPKYLFRKEGQNVTLSCEQNLNHDAMYWYRQDPGQGLRLIYYSQIVNDFQKGDIAEGYSVSREKKESFPLTVTSAQKNPTAFYLCASSPTGGTYNEQFFGPGTRLTVL.

This sequence joins TRBV5-1 and TRBJ2-3; TRBD2 agrees at 12 bases. Germline CDR1 and CDR2: SGHRS and YFSETQ. V trimming: 0 bases; J trimming: 0 bases; junction bases outside the gene matches: 5. This CDR3 region has 18 residues. The CDR3 spells CASSLALAGGPSTDTQYF. The CDR3 DNA sequence: TGCGCCAGCAGCTTGGCCCTAGCGGGAGGGCCGAGCACAGATACGCAGTATTTT.

This chain connects TRBV7-9 to TRBJ1-2; 7 bases fit TRBD1. The J segment lost 3 bases and the V segment lost 3 bases, leaving 4 bases of the junction unmatched. Looked up from germline, CDR1 is SEHNR and CDR2 is FQNEAQ (reference sequence). This CDR3 region has 14 residues. Here the CDR3 reads CASSFEGTDYGYTF. CDR3 in DNA: TGTGCCAGCAGCTTTGAAGGGACAGACTATGGCTACACCTTC. Full variable domain (remainder filled in from reference TRBV7-9 and TRBJ1-2): DTGVSQNPRHKITKRGQNVTFRCDPISEHNRLYWYRQTLGQGPEFLTYFQNEAQLEKSRLLSDRFSAERPKGSFSTLEIQRTEQGDSAMYLCASSFEGTDYGYTFGSGTRLTVV.

This clone was picked up a small number of times. The genes are TRBV3-1 (or the pseudogene TRBV3-2) and TRBJ1-2, with a possible D match to TRBD1 (6 bases). The V end lost 6 bases, the J end lost 6 bases, and 17 bases lay between the germline ends. The CDR3 has 14 amino acids. Germline values: CDR1 LGHDT, CDR2 YNNKEL (reference sequence). CDR3: CASSSQTGPHGYTF. CDR3 nucleotides: TGTGCCAGCAGTTCGCAGACAGGTCCACATGGCTACACCTTC.

The chain has TRBV10-3 and TRBJ1-1; D is uncertain. V was cut by 7 bases and J by 1 base, with 16 bases left in between. The CDR3 is 15 amino acids. From germline, CDR1 is ENHRY and CDR2 SYGVKD. The CDR3 DNA follows: TGTGCCATCAAGCCACAAGCCGAGCGGAACACTGAAGCTTTCTTT. Translation: CAIKPQAERNTEAFF.

This sequence joins TRBV25-1 and TRBJ2-5; TRBD2 matches at 7 bases. Losses at the gene ends were 5 bases for V and 4 bases for J; bases not matched to a gene: 7. CDR1 MGHDK and CDR2 SYGVNS come from the germline V gene. CDR3 size: 14 residues. CDR3 sequence reads: CASSSEREGETQYF. The CDR3 nucleotides read TGTGCCAGCAGTTCGGAGAGGGAGGGAGAGACCCAGTACTTC.

This clone turned up a few times. The rearrangement uses TRBV7-9 and TRBJ1-2; D gene ambiguous. The CDR3 is 15 residues long. Trimming took 5 bases from V and 6 from J, leaving 19 bases between them. Germline lookup yields CDR1 SEHNR and CDR2 FQNEAQ (reference sequence). CDR3 DNA sequence: TGTGCCAGCAGCCCCCCTAGGCGCTTAAGCGATGGCTACACCTTC. Amino acids: CASSPPRRLSDGYTF.

The rearrangement uses TRBV3-1 (or the pseudogene TRBV3-2) and TRBJ2-1; TRBD2 agrees at 10 bases. V shed 0 bases, J shed 9 bases, and the junction held 32 bases outside the gene matches. This CDR3 region has 24 residues. From germline, CDR1 is LGHDT and CDR2 YNNKEL (reference sequence). The CDR3 region is CASSQELPRRGRLEREGLQVEQFF. In DNA, the CDR3 is TGTGCCAGCAGCCAAGAGCTACCAAGACGGGGGAGGTTGGAGCGGGAGGGCCTCCAAGTTGAGCAGTTCTTC.

A remark on this clone: The sample holds other DNA sequences that translate to the same CDR3. The J gene is TRBJ2-1, the V gene TRBV27, with a tentative D call TRBD2 (6 bases). The CDR3 spans 15 residues. V was clipped by 0 bases and J by 4 bases, with 10 bases between them. The germline gives CDR1 MNHEY, CDR2 SMNVEV (reference sequence). The CDR3 is CASSLSGGPYNEQFF. CDR3 bases: TGTGCCAGCAGTTTATCGGGGGGACCTTACAATGAGCAGTTCTTC.